This T cell receptor (beta chain) is from a study of siplizumab effects on memory and regulatory T cells (dated by TCRdb to the late 2010s). Regarding the complete study: The study examined how the anti-CD2 antibody siplizumab affects alloreactive T-cell subsets in allogeneic mixed lymphocyte reactions built from human PBMCs.

Trimming removed 6 bases from V and 5 bases from J; the gene matches leave 7 bases unexplained. The germline V gene yields MDHEN for CDR1 and SYDVKM for CDR2. From cysteine to phenylalanine, the CDR3 is 14 amino acids long. Here the CDR3 DNA is all that survives: 42 bases in frame from base 1. TCRbeta CDR3 sequencing was performed on sorted unstimulated T cells and on proliferating T cells recovered from mixed lymphocyte reactions. Fresh whole blood from fewer than twelve HLA-typed healthy donors was used to isolate PBMCs. To map where alloreactive clones came from, CD4+ regulatory T cells in the unstimulated state were FACS-sorted. Points the paper makes about the study in general: Among mappable alloreactive CD4+ clones, the Treg-derived fraction averaged about 75% with siplizumab versus around 27% in control reactions. Unstimulated naive T cells appeared to be more diverse than memory T cells, and naive cells seemed to make a substantial contribution to the alloresponse. For roughly 75-96% of proliferating CD4+ or CD8+ clones, no naive or memory phenotype could be assigned. The suppressive function of proliferating Tregs from siplizumab cultures was not functionally confirmed. Siplizumab significantly lowered the cumulative frequency of alloreactive sequences that could be traced to unstimulated CD4+ memory T cells. Because sequences at frequencies below about 10^-5 were poorly captured, only a minor fraction of alloreactive clones could be mapped back to unstimulated subsets.

About this clone itself: Its antigen remains unidentified. Nothing much larger sits one base from this clone, and base qualities are not available.

Library method: the immunoSEQ multiplex PCR assay. Approximately 93,000 TCR templates per sample were assayed by the deep sequencing platform. Genomic DNA extracted from sorted T cells was used for TCRbeta CDR3 sequencing. The paper's data handling went like this. The R programming language was used for the clonal analysis of the TCRbeta CDR3 data. Comparing unstimulated samples against CFSE-low samples taken after the reaction was how alloreactive CD4+ and CD8+ clones were defined. Regulatory or non-regulatory origin was assigned to alloreactive CD4+ clones by matching of sequences to sorted unstimulated Treg and non-Treg repertoires. TCRdb limited this immuneACCESS table to in-frame rearrangements with V and J called. A share of clones is missing; checked studies link under half to unresolved V genes, and the rest is unexplained. The V and J calls and the clone size are those of that table, but D and trimming were determined from the DNA. The sample table shows under 85,000 clones, and 75% to 90% are seen once. In total, the top ten clones hold under 2% of the sample.

The sequenced sample was Tregs sorted from blood. The receptor comes from a human donor in good health. In this chain, TRBV28 is recombined with TRBJ2-7; the central 10 bases match TRBD1. The DNA sequence follows: TGTGCCAGCAGACTCGGGACAGGGGTGGACGAGCAGTACTTC. It codes for CASRLGTGVDEQYF.